Here is one TCR beta chain with its context. The record originates from a study of cytomegalovirus exposure and HLA in healthy donors. PCR employed 60 Vbeta and 13 Jbeta primers. The method was immunoSEQ multiplex PCR; TCRdb's version includes in-frame clones alone and lacks a portion of them. This sample has around 200,000 clones, with 84% found just once. The sequence was obtained from a girl under 10 years old in good health and CMV-seropositive. Sequencing input: PBMCs.

The CDR3 DNA reads TGTGCCAGCAGGCTAGCTGAAGTCTACGAGCAGTACTTC. This gives the protein CASRLAEVYEQYF. The chain combines TRBV6-1 with TRBJ2-5; D might be TRBD2 (5 bases). The assigned J gene may be wrong: the sequence end matches TRBJ2-7 better. This CDR3 spans 13 amino acids. CDR1 is MNHNS and CDR2 is SASEGT in the germline V gene.